The 29 T cell receptor beta chains presented below share a single source sample, sequenced in a study of breast tumors, draining lymph nodes, adjacent tissues. MiXCR, run by TCRdb on the multiplex PCR reads, gives a single entry per CDR3 protein. The sample yields about 180,000 distinct CDR3 sequences, 33% seen once. The lymph nodes were axillary draining lymph nodes from breast cancer patients. The sequenced sample was axillary lymph node tissue. The receptors derive from a female donor with breast cancer. Some clones in this sample may be carry-over from other donors' samples.

This clonotype has a count of ten or more. Since a much larger clone is just one base distant, this may be a read error. The chain couples TRBV7-9 to TRBJ2-5; 12 bases map to TRBD2. CDR1 is SEHNR, CDR2 FQNEAQ, per germline (reference sequence). J was trimmed by 9 bases and V by 2 bases; bases with no gene match: 13. The CDR3 is made up of 17 amino acids. The DNA for the CDR3 is TGTGCCAGCAGCTTACAAGCTAGCGGGGGGGTTCTGGAGCCCCAGTACTTC. Translation: CASSLQASGGVLEPQYF.

This clonotype was detected many times. A read error may be the cause here, since a much bigger clone is one base away. J is TRBJ2-5 and V is TRBV7-8, with 15 bases fitting TRBD2. V lost 7 bases to trimming and J lost 9 bases; unmatched junction nucleotides: 15. The CDR3 has 17 residues. Germline V gives CDR1 SGHVS, CDR2 FQNEAQ. CDR3 sequence reads: CASKSSGLAGGREPQYF. The CDR3 coding sequence is TGTGCCAGCAAATCATCAGGACTAGCGGGAGGGCGGGAGCCCCAGTACTTC.

This clonotype was found a few times. A much larger clone is a single base away; this may be a read error. This sequence joins TRBV11-2 and TRBJ2-7; D gene ambiguous. Trimming removed 5 bases from V and 2 bases from J, with 13 bases in between. The CDR3 is made up of 14 amino acids. CDR1 SGHAT and CDR2 FQNNGV come from the germline V gene. The CDR3 region is CASSTVSRTYEQYF. In nucleotides, the CDR3 is TGTGCCAGCAGCACCGTCAGTCGGACCTACGAGCAGTACTTC.

The chain recombines TRBV14 with TRBJ1-2; D possibly corresponds to TRBD1 (5 bases). The CDR3 extends over 14 amino acids. V was cut by 0 bases and J by 7 bases, with 12 bases left in between. Germline V gene data show CDR1 as SGHDN and CDR2 as FVKESK. Here the CDR3 reads CASSQDGGKAGYTF. The CDR3 region has the DNA TGTGCCAGCAGCCAAGATGGGGGTAAGGCTGGCTACACCTTC.

This clonotype has only one observation. Relative to the germline gene, one junction end is altered; a read error may explain this. This chain uses TRBV6-4 with TRBJ2-6, with 9 bases identical to TRBD1. Looked up from germline, CDR1 is MRHNA and CDR2 is SNTAGT. CDR3 length: 13 amino acids. This chain's CDR3 is CASSSTGGNVLTF. The CDR3 nucleotides are TGTGCCAGCAGTTCGACAGGGGGCAACGTCCTGACTTTC.

To note about this clonotype: One end of the junction is discordant with germline, which a read error may explain. V is TRBV7-8 and J is TRBJ2-7, with 9 bases matching TRBD2. Germline CDR1 is SGHVS and CDR2 is FQNEAQ. The CDR3 extends over 15 amino acids. The chain's CDR3 is CASSLVSASGIEQHF. The CDR3 nucleotides are TGTGCCAGCAGCCTAGTAAGTGCTAGCGGGATAGAGCAGCACTTC.

The sample holds many counts of this clonotype. V usage is TRBV4-3 and J usage is TRBJ2-7; D possibly matches TRBD1 or TRBD2 (5 bases each). Deletions cut 4 bases from V and 2 bases from J, with 18 bases between. This CDR3 comprises 16 residues. From germline, CDR1 is LGHNA and CDR2 YSLEER. The DNA for the CDR3 is TGCGCCAGCAGCCTCGGGGCATTGGGCGGAACCTACGAGCAGTACTTC. The encoded protein is CASSLGALGGTYEQYF.

There are many counts of this clonotype. The genes are TRBV7-9 and TRBJ2-3; D possibly matches TRBD1 or TRBD2 (5 bases each). The V gene's germline CDR1 is SEHNR and CDR2 FQNEAQ (reference sequence). The CDR3 is 14 residues long. The V gene lost 4 bases and the J gene lost 2 bases, with 10 bases spanning the gap. The CDR3 DNA follows: TGTGCCAGCAGCTCGTCGGGGCTCACAGATACGCAGTATTTT. It translates to CASSSSGLTDTQYF.

This clonotype was observed many times. The junction departs from germline at one end; a sequencing error may be responsible. V usage is TRBV6-2 or TRBV6-3 and J usage is TRBJ2-7, with 10 bases aligning to TRBD2. The CDR3 length is 15 residues. CDR1 and CDR2 from the germline V gene are MNHEY and SVGEGT. The chain's CDR3 is CASTYGLAGDYEQYF. CDR3 DNA sequence: TGTGCCAGCACTTACGGGCTAGCGGGGGACTACGAGCAGTACTTC.

This clonotype was seen only a few times. This clone may be a read error of a much larger clone one base away. The chain combines TRBV6-5 with TRBJ2-2; D possibly matches TRBD1 or TRBD2 (6 bases each). This CDR3 contains 16 residues. Germline-derived CDR1 and CDR2 are MNHEY and SVGAGI. The CDR3 loop is CATSPTVVEQGGEPFF. In DNA, the CDR3 is TGTGCCACCTCCCCCACCGTCGTCGAACAGGGCGGGGAGCCGTTTTTT.

This clonotype has ten or more counts. The gene calls are TRBV20-1 and TRBJ1-5; D remains unclear. V was clipped by 6 bases and J by 1 base, with 13 bases between them. The CDR3 covers 14 residues. Germline V gene sequence: CDR1 DFQATT, CDR2 SNEGSKA (reference sequence). CDR3 residues: CSAHASGSNQPQHF. The DNA for the CDR3 is TGCAGTGCCCATGCCTCGGGAAGCAATCAGCCCCAGCATTTT.

This clonotype was seen repeatedly, ten times or more. CDR3 sequence reads: CASSLGGAGGYTF. CDR3 nucleotide sequence: TGTGCCAGCAGTTTAGGAGGGGCCGGTGGCTACACCTTC. The chain uses TRBV12-3 or TRBV12-4 and TRBJ1-2; possibly TRBD1 for D (5 bases). The CDR3 has 13 residues. Trimming took off 1 base at V and 7 bases at J, with 10 bases between the two ends.

The genes are TRBV27 and TRBJ1-5, with unresolved D. The CDR3 loop spans 16 amino acids. The germline gives CDR1 MNHEY, CDR2 SMNVEV (reference sequence). V was trimmed by 0 bases and J by 1 base, leaving 10 bases between them. CDR3: CASSLSWWESNQPQHF. The CDR3 DNA follows: TGTGCCAGCAGTTTATCGTGGTGGGAAAGCAATCAGCCCCAGCATTTT.

The table lists this clonotype with many counts. The V gene is TRBV2, the J gene TRBJ2-7, with unresolved D. V was clipped by 0 bases and J by 2 bases, with 17 bases between them. From germline, CDR1 is SNHLY and CDR2 FYNNEI. The CDR3 sequence is 17 residues long. CDR3 in DNA: TGTGCCAGCAGTGAAGCGATGGGTGTTTCCCTCCCCTACGAGCAGTACTTC. Its translation: CASSEAMGVSLPYEQYF.

This clonotype was observed many times. A much larger clone sits a single nucleotide away, making a read error possible. The rearrangement links TRBV7-8 to TRBJ1-2; 10 positions match TRBD1. The V gene's germline CDR1 is SGHVS and CDR2 FQNEAQ. The CDR3 covers 15 residues. The CDR3 region has the DNA TGTGCCAGCAGCTTGGACAGGGGGTCCAACTATGGCTACCCCTTC. Protein sequence: CASSLDRGSNYGYPF.

This clonotype was seen ten or more times. The chain couples TRBV20-1 to TRBJ2-3; possibly TRBD1 for D (6 bases). CDR1 and CDR2 (germline): DFQATT, SNEGSKA (reference sequence). Between the trimmed V and J ends, which lost 3 bases and 6 bases, there was a span of 25 bases. The CDR3 is 17 amino acids. Here the CDR3 reads CSASARTGTLGTDTQYF. The CDR3 nucleotides read TGCAGTGCTAGCGCTAGGACCGGGACACTGGGAACGGATACGCAGTATTTT.

This clonotype was recorded at least ten times. The chain combines TRBV6-2 or TRBV6-3 with TRBJ2-2; D gene unclear. From germline, CDR1 is MNHEY and CDR2 SVGEGT. This CDR3 spans 12 amino acids. Trimming removed 6 bases from V and 5 bases from J, with 7 bases in between. In DNA form, the CDR3 reads TGTGCCAGCAGAAAATCGACCGGGGAGCTGTTTTTT. Its protein product is CASRKSTGELFF.

This clonotype was seen many times. This chain connects TRBV12-3 or TRBV12-4 to TRBJ2-1; 12 bases match TRBD1. With 3 bases clipped from V and 6 bases from J, the junction kept 15 bases outside the gene matches. This CDR3 has 19 residues. The CDR3 protein is CASSFSWDRGLKNPNEQFF. DNA of the CDR3: TGTGCCAGCAGTTTTAGTTGGGACAGGGGGCTAAAGAACCCCAATGAGCAGTTCTTC.

Comments on this clonotype: Mismatch with germline at one junction end may stem from a read error. This CDR3 reads CASPPSGQGASSGYTF. CDR3 in DNA: TGTGCCAGCCCACCGTCTGGCCAAGGGGCTTCCTCTGGCTACACCTTC. The chain recombines TRBV18 with TRBJ1-2, with a weak D call TRBD1 (5 bases). The CDR3 has 16 amino acids. Per the germline V gene, CDR1 is KGHSH and CDR2 is LQKENI.

This clonotype was counted many times. The chain links TRBV5-1 to TRBJ1-4; D perhaps matches TRBD1 (6 bases). In germline, CDR1 is SGHRS, CDR2 YFSETQ. The CDR3 is made up of 15 amino acids. V was trimmed by 5 bases and J by 0 bases, leaving 11 bases between them. CDR3 coding DNA: TGCGCCAGCAGAGGTAACAGGGCAACTAATGAAAAACTGTTTTTT. It translates to CASRGNRATNEKLFF.

This sequence joins TRBV30 and TRBJ2-2; tentative D call: TRBD2 (5 bases). The CDR3 spans 11 residues. V was shortened by 6 bases and J by 6 bases, with 8 bases between the two germline ends. Germline CDR1 is GTSNPN and CDR2 is SVGIG (reference sequence). The CDR3 reads CACGGSGELFF. In DNA form, the CDR3 reads TGTGCCTGCGGAGGTTCCGGGGAGCTGTTTTTT.

This clonotype has a single count. An end of the junction differs from the germline gene, which may be a read error. CDR3 nucleotides: TGTGCCAGCAGGGGGCGGGGAAAAACTGTTTTT. Translation: CASRGRGKTVF. The V gene is TRBV2, the J gene TRBJ1-4; weak D call: TRBD1 (5 bases). Germline loops: CDR1 SNHLY, CDR2 FYNNEI. The CDR3 totals 11 residues.

This clonotype was seen ten or more times. The V call is TRBV19, the J call TRBJ1-4, with no clear D. CDR3 length: 13 amino acids. Germline V gene sequence: CDR1 LNHDA, CDR2 SQIVND (reference sequence). Between the trimmed V and J ends, which lost 7 bases and 7 bases, there was a span of 13 bases. CDR3 in DNA: TGTGCCAGTAAGGAGGGTCCAAGTGAAAAACTGTTTTTT. Protein product: CASKEGPSEKLFF.

This clonotype was found many times. V and J are TRBV27 and TRBJ2-1, with unresolved D. This CDR3 is built from 14 residues. Per the germline V gene, CDR1 is MNHEY and CDR2 is SMNVEV (reference sequence). Trimming left V 6 bases short and J 0 bases short, with 9 bases between. CDR3 in DNA: TGTGCCAGCAGGCCCCAGAGCTCCTACAATGAGCAGTTCTTC. It specifies CASRPQSSYNEQFF.

This clonotype was observed many times. The chain couples TRBV10-2 to TRBJ1-5; D gene uncertain. V was clipped by 6 bases and J by 0 bases, with 6 bases between them. Germline V gene lookup returns CDR1 WSHSY and CDR2 SAAADI. This CDR3 contains 13 residues. CDR3 DNA: TGCGCCAGCAGGAGAGATAGCAATCAGCCCCAGCATTTT. Its translation: CASRRDSNQPQHF.

The J gene is TRBJ2-3, the V gene TRBV12-3 or TRBV12-4; D gene unclear. This CDR3 contains 15 residues. Trimming cost V 5 bases and J 10 bases, with 22 bases left between them. CDR3 DNA: TGTGCCAGCAGTCCCAGGTGGTTGGGCACTGATGCGCAGTATTTT. Translating it yields CASSPRWLGTDAQYF.

This clonotype was found many times. J is TRBJ2-5 and V is TRBV30; 14 bases match TRBD2. This CDR3 has 15 amino acids. From germline, CDR1 is GTSNPN and CDR2 SVGIG (reference sequence). J gave up 6 bases and V 8 bases, and 11 bases lay outside the gene matches. CDR3 protein: CAGTGLAGGPQTQYF. The CDR3, as DNA: TGTGCCGGCACCGGACTAGCGGGAGGTCCTCAGACCCAGTACTTC. Using reference TRBV30 and TRBJ2-5 for the parts outside the CDR3, the full variable domain is SQTIHQWPATLVQPVGSPLSLECTVEGTSNPNLYWYRQAAGRGLQLLFYSVGIGQISSEVPQNLSASRPQDRQFILSSKKLLLSDSGFYLCAGTGLAGGPQTQYFGPGTRLLVL.

As concerns this clonotype: The final CDR3 position lacks the conserved phenylalanine or tryptophan, pointing to a likely read error. This sequence joins TRBV12-3 or TRBV12-4 and TRBJ2-3; 9 bases are a match to TRBD2. This CDR3 has 14 residues. CDR3 region: CASRLAGAADTQYL. CDR3 nucleotide sequence: TGTGCCAGCAGGTTAGCGGGAGCGGCAGATACGCAGTATCTT.

This clonotype was seen only once. The chain recombines TRBV5-5 with TRBJ2-5, with D tentatively TRBD2 (5 bases). The CDR3 spans 16 residues. In germline, CDR1 is SGHKS, CDR2 YYEKEE (reference sequence). Trimming shortened V by 4 bases and J by 4 bases, and 20 bases separated the two germline ends. The CDR3 DNA is TGTGCCAGCAGCCCGACCGTTGGGGAGTTCCCAGAGACCCAGTACTTC. Translation: CASSPTVGEFPETQYF.